This TCR beta chain was identified in a study of blood T cell repertoires in COVID-19. Turning to the study itself: Sites across the United States, Italy and Spain contributed samples from acute and convalescent COVID-19.

Authors' processing steps: Estimation of nucleated cell counts was performed using reference gene primer amplification. Only in-frame clones appear in the TCRdb table, and some are missing; sequencing was by immunoSEQ multiplex PCR. D and trimming were read from the DNA, whereas the V and J calls and clone size are those reported in that table. The data hold 100,000 to 150,000 clones, with around nine tenths observed a single time. This CDR3 is built from 14 residues. Germline-derived CDR1 and CDR2 are SGHRS and YFSETQ. Trimming removed 1 base from V and 1 base from J, with 8 bases in between. The TCR was taken from a woman older than 75 with acute or convalescent COVID-19. The sequenced material came from peripheral blood. The chain recombines TRBV5-1 with TRBJ1-1; no firm D call. Here the CDR3 DNA reads TGCGCCAGCAGCTTGCGGGATCCGAACACTGAAGCTTTCTTT. Translated, it gives CASSLRDPNTEAFF.